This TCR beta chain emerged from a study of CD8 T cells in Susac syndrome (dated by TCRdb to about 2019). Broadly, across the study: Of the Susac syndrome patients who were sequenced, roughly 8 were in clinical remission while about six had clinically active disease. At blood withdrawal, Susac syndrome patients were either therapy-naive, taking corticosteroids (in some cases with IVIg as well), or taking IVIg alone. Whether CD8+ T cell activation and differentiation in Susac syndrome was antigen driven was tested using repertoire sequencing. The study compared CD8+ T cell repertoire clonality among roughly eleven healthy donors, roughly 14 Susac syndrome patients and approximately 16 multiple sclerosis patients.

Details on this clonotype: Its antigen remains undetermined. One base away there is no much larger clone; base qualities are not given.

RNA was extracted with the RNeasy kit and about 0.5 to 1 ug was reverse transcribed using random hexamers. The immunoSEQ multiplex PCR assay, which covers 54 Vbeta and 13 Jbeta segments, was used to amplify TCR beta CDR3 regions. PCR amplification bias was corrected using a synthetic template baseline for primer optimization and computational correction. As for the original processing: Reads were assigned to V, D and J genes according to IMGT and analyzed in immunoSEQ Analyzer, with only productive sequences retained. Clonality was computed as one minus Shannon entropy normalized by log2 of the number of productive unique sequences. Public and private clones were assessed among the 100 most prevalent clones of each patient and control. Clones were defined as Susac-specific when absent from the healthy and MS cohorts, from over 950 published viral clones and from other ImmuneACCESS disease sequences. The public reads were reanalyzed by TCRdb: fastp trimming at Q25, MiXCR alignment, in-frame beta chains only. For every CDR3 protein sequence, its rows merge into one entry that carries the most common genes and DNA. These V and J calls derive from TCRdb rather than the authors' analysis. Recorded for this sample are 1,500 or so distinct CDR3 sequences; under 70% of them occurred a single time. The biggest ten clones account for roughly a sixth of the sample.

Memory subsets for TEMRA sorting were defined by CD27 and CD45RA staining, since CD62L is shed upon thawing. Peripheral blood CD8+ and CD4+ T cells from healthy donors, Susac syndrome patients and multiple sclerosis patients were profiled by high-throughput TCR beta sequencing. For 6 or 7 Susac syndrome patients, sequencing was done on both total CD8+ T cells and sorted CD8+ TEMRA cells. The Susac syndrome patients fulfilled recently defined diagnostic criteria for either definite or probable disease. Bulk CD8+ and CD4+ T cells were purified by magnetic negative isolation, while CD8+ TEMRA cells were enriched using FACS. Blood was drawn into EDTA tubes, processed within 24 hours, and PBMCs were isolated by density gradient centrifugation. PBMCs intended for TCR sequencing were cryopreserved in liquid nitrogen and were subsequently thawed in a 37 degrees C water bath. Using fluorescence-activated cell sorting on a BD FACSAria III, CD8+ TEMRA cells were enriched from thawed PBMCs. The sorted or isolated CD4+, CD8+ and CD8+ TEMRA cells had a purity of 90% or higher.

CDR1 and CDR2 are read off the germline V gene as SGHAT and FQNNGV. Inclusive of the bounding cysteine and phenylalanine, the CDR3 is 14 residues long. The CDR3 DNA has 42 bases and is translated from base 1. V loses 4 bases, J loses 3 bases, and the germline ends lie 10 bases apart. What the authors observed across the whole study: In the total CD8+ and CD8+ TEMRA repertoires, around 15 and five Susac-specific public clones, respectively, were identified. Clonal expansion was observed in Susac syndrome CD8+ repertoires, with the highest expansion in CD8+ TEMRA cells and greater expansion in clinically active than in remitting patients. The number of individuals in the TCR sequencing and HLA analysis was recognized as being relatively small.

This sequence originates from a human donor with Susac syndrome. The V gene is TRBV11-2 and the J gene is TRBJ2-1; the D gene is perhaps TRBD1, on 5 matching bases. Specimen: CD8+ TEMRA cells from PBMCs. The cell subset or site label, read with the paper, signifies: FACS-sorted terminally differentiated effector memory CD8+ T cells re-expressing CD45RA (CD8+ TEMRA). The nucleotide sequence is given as TGTGCCAGCAGCTCGGACATGATCTACAATGAGCAGTTCTTC. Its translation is CASSSDMIYNEQFF. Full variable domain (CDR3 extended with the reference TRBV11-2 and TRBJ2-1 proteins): EAGVAQSPRYKIIEKRQSVAFWCNPISGHATLYWYQQILGQGPKLLIQFQNNGVVDDSQLPKDRFSAERLKGVDSTLKIQPAKLEDSAVYLCASSSDMIYNEQFFGPGTRLTVL.